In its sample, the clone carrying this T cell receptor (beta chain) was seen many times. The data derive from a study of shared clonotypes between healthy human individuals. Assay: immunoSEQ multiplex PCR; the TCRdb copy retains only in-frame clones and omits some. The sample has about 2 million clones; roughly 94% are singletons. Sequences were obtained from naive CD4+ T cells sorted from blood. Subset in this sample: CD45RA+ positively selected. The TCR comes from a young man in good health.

The CDR3 region is CAWENGFNYGYTF. The CDR3 region has the DNA TGTGCCTGGGAGAACGGATTTAACTATGGCTACACCTTC. The chain combines TRBV30 with TRBJ1-2; no clear D. The CDR3 is 13 amino acids. Trimming removed 5 bases from V and 1 base from J, with 11 bases in between. Germline assignment: CDR1 GTSNPN and CDR2 SVGIG (reference sequence).